This T cell receptor beta chain was recovered during a study of blood T cell repertoires in COVID-19. At the level of the study: COVID-19 samples collected from the United States, Italy and Spain covered acute and convalescent phases. The analysed material was cDNA or gDNA that came from T cells, B-cell-depleted T cells, or PBMCs.

The V end was cut by 4 bases, the J end by 2 bases, with 16 bases between. This CDR3 is 16 amino acids long. CDR1 is MNHNY and CDR2 is SVGAGI in the germline V gene (reference sequence). The table came from immunoSEQ multiplex PCR; TCRdb's copy has only in-frame clones and leaves some out. Among around 160,000 clones listed, roughly nine tenths were seen once. This clonotype was sampled from a man aged 55 to 69 with active or convalescent COVID-19. Sample: peripheral blood. The chain uses TRBV6-6 and TRBJ2-3; D possibly corresponds to TRBD1 (6 bases). The CDR3 nucleotides read TGTGCCAGCAGTTCCCCGCGGCAGGGGCTCACAGATACGCAGTATTTT. Encoded protein: CASSSPRQGLTDTQYF.